The 22 T cell receptor beta chains below all came from one sample that was sequenced in a study of T cell responses to AZD1222 COVID-19 vaccine. Assay used: immunoSEQ multiplex PCR; TCRdb lists only in-frame clones, some missing. The table lists roughly 180,000 clones, around 90% of them singletons, with about 1.9% in the top ten. The sample here was peripheral blood, taken on day 0 of AZD1222 vaccination. These receptors were taken from an adult in good health.

Regarding this clone: Sequence at one end of the junction differs from germline and may be a read error. This rearrangement joins TRBV30 to TRBJ1-2, with D possibly TRBD1 on 6 matching bases. From germline, CDR1 is GTSNPN and CDR2 SVGIG (reference sequence). This CDR3 has 11 residues. CDR3 nucleotides: TGTGCCTGGAGTGTACAGGGAGCGAATACTTTC. Translating it yields CAWSVQGANTF.

This sequence joins TRBV11-2 and TRBJ1-6, with D maybe TRBD1 (5 bases). Germline CDR1 reads SGHAT; CDR2 reads FQNNGV. The ends were cut back, 2 bases at V and 7 bases at J, with 6 bases in the middle. The CDR3 contains 13 residues. The CDR3, as DNA: TGTGCCAGCAGCTTAAAGGGGAATTCACCCCTCCACTTT. Protein: CASSLKGNSPLHF.

The J gene is TRBJ1-1, the V gene TRBV18, with D hard to call. Germline V gene data show CDR1 as KGHSH and CDR2 as LQKENI. With 3 bases removed from V and 5 bases from J, the gap between germline ends came to 13 bases. This CDR3 is 14 amino acids long. The CDR3 coding sequence is TGTGCCAGCTCACCTTGGGCAGGACGAACTGAAGCTTTCTTT. Encoded protein: CASSPWAGRTEAFF.

The chain couples TRBV30 to TRBJ1-6, with 10 bases matching TRBD1. From germline, CDR1 is GTSNPN and CDR2 SVGIG (reference sequence). This CDR3 spans 14 amino acids. J lost 9 bases, V lost 0 bases, and 2 bases had no gene match. The CDR3 loop is CAWSVGTGVSPLHF. The CDR3 nucleotides are TGTGCCTGGAGTGTGGGGACAGGGGTTTCACCCCTCCACTTT.

This chain uses TRBV3-1 (or the pseudogene TRBV3-2) with TRBJ2-7, with a tentative D call TRBD2 (6 bases). This CDR3 comprises 14 residues. Trimming pared 5 bases from V and 5 bases from J, leaving 16 bases between. Germline CDR1 and CDR2: LGHDT and YNNKEL (reference sequence). CDR3 sequence: CASSAGTLTDEQYF. The CDR3 DNA reads TGTGCCAGCAGCGCCGGGACTCTCACCGACGAGCAGTACTTC.

J is TRBJ2-7 and V is TRBV5-6, with D perhaps being TRBD1 or TRBD2 (5 bases each). Germline V lookup: CDR1 SGHDT, CDR2 YYEEEE. CDR3 length equals 13 residues. V was shortened by 4 bases and J by 3 bases, with 11 bases between the two germline ends. The CDR3 nucleotides are TGTGCCAGCAGCGGGGACCGGGACTACGAGCAGTACTTC. Residues: CASSGDRDYEQYF.

The V call is TRBV30, the J call TRBJ2-2; possibly TRBD1 for D (6 bases). Per the germline V gene, CDR1 is GTSNPN and CDR2 is SVGIG (reference sequence). The CDR3 has 15 residues. With 3 bases removed from V and 7 bases from J, the gap between germline ends came to 18 bases. This CDR3 is CAWSAVQGRGGELFF. Here the CDR3 DNA reads TGTGCCTGGAGCGCCGTACAGGGTCGGGGCGGGGAGCTGTTTTTT.

This clone occurred a few times. The V call is TRBV19, the J call TRBJ2-1; 10 bases fit TRBD2. Germline trimming cut 6 bases from V and 9 bases from J; bases unmatched to any gene: 8. This CDR3 is built from 14 residues. From germline, CDR1 is LNHDA and CDR2 SQIVND (reference sequence). The DNA of the CDR3 is TGTGCCAGTAGGGAACTAGCGGGAAGCGCTGAGCAGTTCTTC. It specifies CASRELAGSAEQFF.

The chain employs TRBV29-1 and TRBJ2-1; TRBD2 agrees at 11 bases. Germline V lookup: CDR1 SQVTM, CDR2 ANQGSEA. The trim removed 6 bases at V and 8 bases at J, leaving 6 bases unmatched. This CDR3 spans 13 amino acids. This chain's CDR3 is CSVTSGGGHEQFF. CDR3 nucleotide sequence: TGCAGCGTAACTAGCGGGGGAGGTCATGAGCAGTTCTTC.

The chain links TRBV7-6 to TRBJ1-1, with TRBD1 as a possible D gene (5 bases). Per germline, CDR1 SGHVS and CDR2 FNYEAQ. This CDR3 is 17 amino acids long. The V end was cut by 6 bases, the J end by 2 bases, with 22 bases between. CDR3 protein: CASSGPGIIEVNTEAFF. The CDR3 DNA sequence: TGTGCCAGCAGTGGTCCAGGGATTATTGAGGTCAACACTGAAGCTTTCTTT.

This chain connects TRBV25-1 to TRBJ1-2, with TRBD1 matching 7 bases. Germline lookup yields CDR1 MGHDK and CDR2 SYGVNS. The V gene end was trimmed by 2 bases and the J gene end by 3 bases; junction bases not matched to a gene: 6. CDR3 length: 15 amino acids. CDR3 bases: TGTGCCAGCAGTGAAAGGGGGCCGCAACACTATGGCTACACCTTC. Residues: CASSERGPQHYGYTF.

The chain joins TRBV23-1 to TRBJ2-1; TRBD1 matches 10 bases. TRBV23-1 has ORF status, its function being uncertain. The trim removed 0 bases at V and 6 bases at J, leaving 5 bases unmatched. The CDR3 spans 16 residues. CDR3 nucleotides: TGCGCCAGCAGTCAATCGGGGACAGGGGATATCAATGAGCAGTTCTTC. This codes for CASSQSGTGDINEQFF.

This rearrangement joins TRBV9 to TRBJ1-5, with 7 bases lining up with TRBD1. The CDR3 has 19 residues. Trimming cost V 0 bases and J 1 base; bases outside gene matches: 13. Germline-derived CDR1 and CDR2 are SGDLS and YYNGEE. This CDR3 reads CASSVVFKGARKSNQPQHF. CDR3 nucleotides: TGTGCCAGCAGCGTAGTCTTTAAGGGGGCTCGGAAGAGCAATCAGCCCCAGCATTTT.

A few counts support this clone. The chain has TRBV29-1 and TRBJ2-3; the match to TRBD1 covers 9 bases. V lost 6 bases, J lost 7 bases, and 8 bases stayed unmatched. The CDR3 contains 13 residues. CDR1 SQVTM and CDR2 ANQGSEA come from the germline V gene. The CDR3 loop reads CSVTGTGSYTQYF. The CDR3 DNA is TGCAGCGTGACCGGGACAGGGTCTTATACGCAGTATTTT.

This clone has a single count. The V and J genes are TRBV28 and TRBJ2-1; 8 positions match TRBD2. The J segment lost 2 bases and the V segment lost 6 bases, leaving 3 bases of the junction unmatched. Germline V gene lookup returns CDR1 MDHEN and CDR2 SYDVKM. The CDR3 consists of 14 residues. The CDR3 bases are TGTGCCAGCAGGAGCGGGGGCCCCTACAATGAGCAGTTCTTC. Encoded protein: CASRSGGPYNEQFF.

The chain has TRBV28 and TRBJ1-2; D uncertain. Germline V gene data show CDR1 as MDHEN and CDR2 as SYDVKM. Trimming took 6 bases from V and 3 from J, leaving 17 bases between them. The CDR3 runs 15 residues. The CDR3 loop is CASSLPINRDYGYTF. CDR3 bases: TGTGCCAGCAGCCTCCCCATAAACAGAGACTATGGCTACACCTTC.

The V gene is TRBV6-5, the J gene TRBJ2-7; the D gene is possibly TRBD1 (6 bases). V was trimmed by 3 bases and J by 5 bases, leaving 14 bases between them. The CDR3 consists of 14 residues. Per germline, CDR1 MNHEY and CDR2 SVGAGI. Here the CDR3 DNA reads TGTGCCAGCAGTTATCTCAACAGGGATCACGAGCAGTACTTC. Protein product: CASSYLNRDHEQYF.

The V and J genes are TRBV5-1 and TRBJ1-1, with D hard to call. Germline V gives CDR1 SGHRS, CDR2 YFSETQ. This CDR3 has 14 residues. The ends were cut back, 0 bases at V and 4 bases at J, with 10 bases in the middle. CDR3 DNA: TGCGCCAGCAGCTTGGACAGCGCCGGCACTGAAGCTTTCTTT. This encodes CASSLDSAGTEAFF.

V gene TRBV28 combines with J gene TRBJ2-7, with D hard to call. The CDR3 covers 13 residues. The germline CDR1 and CDR2 sequences are MDHEN and SYDVKM. V was cut by 3 bases and J by 2 bases, with 8 bases left in between. CDR3 region: CASSLGLTYEQYF. As DNA, the CDR3 is TGTGCCAGCAGTTTGGGTCTAACCTACGAGCAGTACTTC.

The chain employs TRBV6-5 and TRBJ1-1; D possibly corresponds to TRBD1 (6 bases). V shed 0 bases and J shed 3 bases, with 11 bases lying between them. Germline lookup yields CDR1 MNHEY and CDR2 SVGAGI. This CDR3 has 15 residues. The CDR3 nucleotides are TGTGCCAGCAGTTACTCGACAGGAGGAGACACTGAAGCTTTCTTT. Protein: CASSYSTGGDTEAFF.

The chain joins TRBV29-1 to TRBJ1-2; TRBD1 agrees at 8 bases. The trim removed 4 bases at V and 2 bases at J, leaving 3 bases unmatched. Germline loops: CDR1 SQVTM, CDR2 ANQGSEA. The CDR3 is made up of 13 amino acids. CDR3 in DNA: TGCAGCGTTGGACAGGGGTTAAACTATGGCTACACCTTC. Its translation: CSVGQGLNYGYTF.

The chain carries TRBV7-6 and TRBJ1-2; D is possibly TRBD1 (6 bases). Germline V gene sequence: CDR1 SGHVS, CDR2 FNYEAQ. The CDR3 has 16 amino acids. V was shortened by 3 bases and J by 3 bases, with 17 bases between the two germline ends. In DNA form, the CDR3 reads TGTGCCAGCAGCTTGGGGGCAACTGCCCCGGACTATGGCTACACCTTC. This codes for CASSLGATAPDYGYTF.